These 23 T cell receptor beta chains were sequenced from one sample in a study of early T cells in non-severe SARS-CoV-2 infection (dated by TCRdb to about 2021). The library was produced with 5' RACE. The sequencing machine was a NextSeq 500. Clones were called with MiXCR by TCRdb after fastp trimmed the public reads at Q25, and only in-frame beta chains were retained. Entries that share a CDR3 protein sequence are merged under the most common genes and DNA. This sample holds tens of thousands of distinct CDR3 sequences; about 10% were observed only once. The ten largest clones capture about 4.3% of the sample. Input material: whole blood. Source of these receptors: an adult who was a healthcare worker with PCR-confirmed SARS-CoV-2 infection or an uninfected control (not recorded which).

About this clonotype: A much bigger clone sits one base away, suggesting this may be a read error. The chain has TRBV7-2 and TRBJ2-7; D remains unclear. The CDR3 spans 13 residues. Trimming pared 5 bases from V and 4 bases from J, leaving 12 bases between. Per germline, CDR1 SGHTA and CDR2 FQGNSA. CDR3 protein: CASSPTQYYEQYF. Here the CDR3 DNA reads TGTGCCAGCAGCCCGACCCAGTATTACGAGCAGTACTTC.

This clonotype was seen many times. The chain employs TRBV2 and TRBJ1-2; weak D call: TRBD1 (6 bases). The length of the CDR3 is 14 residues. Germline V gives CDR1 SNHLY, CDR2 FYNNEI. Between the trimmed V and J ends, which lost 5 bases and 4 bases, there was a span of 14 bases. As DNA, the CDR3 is TGTGCCAGCAGTCCCGGGGGGGCAGGCTATGGCTACACCTTC. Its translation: CASSPGGAGYGYTF.

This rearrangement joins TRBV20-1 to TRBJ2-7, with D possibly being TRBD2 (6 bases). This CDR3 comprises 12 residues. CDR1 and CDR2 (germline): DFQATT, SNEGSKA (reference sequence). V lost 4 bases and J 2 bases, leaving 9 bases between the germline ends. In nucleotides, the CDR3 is TGCAGTGCTACCTCGGGGGCCTACGAGCAGTACTTC. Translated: CSATSGAYEQYF.

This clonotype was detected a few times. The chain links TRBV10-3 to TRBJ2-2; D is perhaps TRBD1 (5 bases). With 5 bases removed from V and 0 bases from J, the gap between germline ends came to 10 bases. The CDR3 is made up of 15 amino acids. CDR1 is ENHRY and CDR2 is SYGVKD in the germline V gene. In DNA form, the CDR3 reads TGTGCCATCAGTCGACAGATTACGAACACCGGGGAGCTGTTTTTT. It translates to CAISRQITNTGELFF.

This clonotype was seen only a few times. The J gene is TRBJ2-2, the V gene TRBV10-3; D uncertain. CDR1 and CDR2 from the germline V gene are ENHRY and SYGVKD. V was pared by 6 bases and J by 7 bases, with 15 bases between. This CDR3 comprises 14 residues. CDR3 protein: CAIRGQLDDGELFF. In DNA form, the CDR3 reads TGTGCCATCAGGGGCCAGTTGGACGACGGGGAGCTGTTTTTT.

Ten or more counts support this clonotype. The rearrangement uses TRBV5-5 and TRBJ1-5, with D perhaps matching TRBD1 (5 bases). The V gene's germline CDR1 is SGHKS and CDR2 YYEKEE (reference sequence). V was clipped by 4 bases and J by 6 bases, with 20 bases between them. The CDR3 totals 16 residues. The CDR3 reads CASSLRDARTLQPQHF. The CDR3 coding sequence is TGTGCCAGCAGCCTCCGGGACGCTCGTACCCTTCAGCCCCAGCATTTT.

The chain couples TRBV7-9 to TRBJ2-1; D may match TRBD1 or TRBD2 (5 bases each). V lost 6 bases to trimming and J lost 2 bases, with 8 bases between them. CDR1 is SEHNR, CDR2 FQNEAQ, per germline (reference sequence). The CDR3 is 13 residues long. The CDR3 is CASRRGTYNEQFF. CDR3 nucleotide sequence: TGTGCCAGCAGGAGGGGCACCTACAATGAGCAGTTCTTC.

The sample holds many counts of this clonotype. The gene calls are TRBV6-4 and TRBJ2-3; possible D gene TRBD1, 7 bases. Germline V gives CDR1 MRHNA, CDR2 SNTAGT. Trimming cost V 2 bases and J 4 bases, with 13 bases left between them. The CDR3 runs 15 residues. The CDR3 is CASSDSQGGADTQYF. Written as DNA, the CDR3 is TGTGCCAGCAGTGACAGCCAGGGGGGTGCAGATACGCAGTATTTT.

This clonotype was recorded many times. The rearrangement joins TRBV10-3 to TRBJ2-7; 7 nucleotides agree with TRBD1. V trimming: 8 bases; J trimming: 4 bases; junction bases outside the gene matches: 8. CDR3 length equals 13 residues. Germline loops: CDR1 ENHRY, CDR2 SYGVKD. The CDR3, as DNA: TGTGCCATCGGGACAGCGACCGGGTACGAGCAGTACTTC. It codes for CAIGTATGYEQYF.

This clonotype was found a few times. The CDR3 nucleotides are TGTGCCAGCACGGGCGTCGGCACCGGGGAGCTGTTTTTT. Translating gives CASTGVGTGELFF. V usage is TRBV3-1 and J usage is TRBJ2-2; D is ambiguous. Trimming took off 7 bases at V and 4 bases at J, with 10 bases between the two ends. The CDR3 runs 13 residues. The V gene's germline CDR1 is LGHDT and CDR2 YNNKEL (reference sequence).

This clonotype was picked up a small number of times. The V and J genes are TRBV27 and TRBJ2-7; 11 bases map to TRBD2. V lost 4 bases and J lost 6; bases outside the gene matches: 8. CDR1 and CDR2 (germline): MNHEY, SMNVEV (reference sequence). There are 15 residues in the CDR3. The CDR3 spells CASSSFTSGGGEQYF. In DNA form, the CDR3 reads TGTGCCAGCAGTTCGTTCACTAGCGGGGGAGGCGAGCAGTACTTC.

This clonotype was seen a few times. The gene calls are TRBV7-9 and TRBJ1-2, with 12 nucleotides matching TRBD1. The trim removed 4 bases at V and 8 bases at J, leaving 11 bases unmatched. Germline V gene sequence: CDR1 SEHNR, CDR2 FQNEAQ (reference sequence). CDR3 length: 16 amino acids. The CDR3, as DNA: TGTGCCAGCAGCTCACCCCTAGGGACAGGGGGCTTCGGCTACACCTTC. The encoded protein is CASSSPLGTGGFGYTF.

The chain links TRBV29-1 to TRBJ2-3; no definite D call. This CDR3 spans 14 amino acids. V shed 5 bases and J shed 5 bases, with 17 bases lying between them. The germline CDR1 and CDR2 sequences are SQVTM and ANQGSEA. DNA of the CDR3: TGCAGCGTTCCACAGACGCTGCCCGGAGATACGCAGTATTTT. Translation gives CSVPQTLPGDTQYF.

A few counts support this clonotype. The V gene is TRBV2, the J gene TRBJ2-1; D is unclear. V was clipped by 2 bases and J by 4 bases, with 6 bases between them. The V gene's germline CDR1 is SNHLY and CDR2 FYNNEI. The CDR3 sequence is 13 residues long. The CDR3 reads CASSELGYNEQFF. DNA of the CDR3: TGTGCCAGCAGTGAATTGGGGTACAATGAGCAGTTCTTC.

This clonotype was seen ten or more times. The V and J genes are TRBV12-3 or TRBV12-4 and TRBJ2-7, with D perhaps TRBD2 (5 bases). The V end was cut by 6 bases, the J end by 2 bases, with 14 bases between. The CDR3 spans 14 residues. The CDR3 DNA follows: TGTGCCAGCAGCCGGACCAGCGGAACCTACGAGCAGTACTTC. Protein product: CASSRTSGTYEQYF.

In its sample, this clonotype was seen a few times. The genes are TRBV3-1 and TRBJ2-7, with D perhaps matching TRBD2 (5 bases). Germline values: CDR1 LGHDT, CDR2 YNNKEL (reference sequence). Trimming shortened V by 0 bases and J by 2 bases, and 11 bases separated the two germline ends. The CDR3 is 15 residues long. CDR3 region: CASSQDLAGPYEQYF. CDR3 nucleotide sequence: TGTGCCAGCAGCCAAGATCTAGCAGGCCCCTACGAGCAGTACTTC.

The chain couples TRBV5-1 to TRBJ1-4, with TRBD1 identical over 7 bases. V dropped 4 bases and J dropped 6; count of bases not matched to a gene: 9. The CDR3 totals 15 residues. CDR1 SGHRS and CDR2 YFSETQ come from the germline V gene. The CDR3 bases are TGCGCCAGCAGCCTGTCACCGGGACAGCATGAAAAACTGTTTTTT. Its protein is CASSLSPGQHEKLFF.

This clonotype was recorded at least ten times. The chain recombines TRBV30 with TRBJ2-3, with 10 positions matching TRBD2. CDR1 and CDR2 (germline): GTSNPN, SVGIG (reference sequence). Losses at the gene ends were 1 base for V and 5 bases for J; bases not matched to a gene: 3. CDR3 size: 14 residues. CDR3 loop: CAWSDLAGVDTQYF. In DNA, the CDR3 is TGTGCCTGGAGTGACCTAGCGGGGGTAGATACGCAGTATTTT.

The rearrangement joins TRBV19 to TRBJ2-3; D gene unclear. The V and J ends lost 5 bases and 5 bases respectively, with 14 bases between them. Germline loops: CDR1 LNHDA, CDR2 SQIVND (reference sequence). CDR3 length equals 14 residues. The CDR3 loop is CASSLWTEGDTQYF. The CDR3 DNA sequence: TGTGCCAGTAGTCTTTGGACCGAAGGAGATACGCAGTATTTT.

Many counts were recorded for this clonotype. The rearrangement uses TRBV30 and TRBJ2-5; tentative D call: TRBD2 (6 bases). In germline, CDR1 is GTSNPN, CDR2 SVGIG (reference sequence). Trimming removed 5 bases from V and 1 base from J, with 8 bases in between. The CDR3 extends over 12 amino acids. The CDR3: CAWDSGQETQYF. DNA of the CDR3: TGTGCCTGGGATAGCGGCCAAGAGACCCAGTACTTC.

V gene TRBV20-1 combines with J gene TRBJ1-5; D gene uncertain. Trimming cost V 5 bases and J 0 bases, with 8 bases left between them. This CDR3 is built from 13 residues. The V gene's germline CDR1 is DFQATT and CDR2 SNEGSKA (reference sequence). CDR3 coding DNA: TGCAGTGCTGGAACTTATAGCAATCAGCCCCAGCATTTT. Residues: CSAGTYSNQPQHF.

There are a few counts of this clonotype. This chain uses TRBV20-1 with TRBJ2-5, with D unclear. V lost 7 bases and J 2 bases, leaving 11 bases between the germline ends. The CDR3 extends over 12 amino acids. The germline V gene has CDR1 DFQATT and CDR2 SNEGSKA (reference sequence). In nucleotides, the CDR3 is TGCAGTGTTCCTGCTGGTCAAGAGACCCAGTACTTC. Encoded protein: CSVPAGQETQYF.

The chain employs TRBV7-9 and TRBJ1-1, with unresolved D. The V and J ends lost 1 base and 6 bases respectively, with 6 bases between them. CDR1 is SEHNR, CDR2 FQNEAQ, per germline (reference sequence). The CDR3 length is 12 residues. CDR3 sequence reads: CASSLDRAEAFF. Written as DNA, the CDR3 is TGTGCCAGCAGCTTAGATCGGGCTGAAGCTTTCTTT.